Below, 18 T cell receptor beta chains from the same sample are listed, as sequenced in a study of T cells in Graves' hyperthyroidism and ophthalmopathy. Amplification targeted TCR beta CDR3 regions from RNA transcripts. The HTBI set primed first-round TCR CDR3 RT-PCR. TCRdb processed the multiplex PCR reads anew with MiXCR; each CDR3 protein has one entry. Among roughly 99,000 distinct CDR3 sequences, about 17% were seen once, and the ten largest hold around two fifths. What was sequenced was blood. These receptors were obtained from a woman between 50 and 59 years old with Graves' hyperthyroidism.

This clonotype was picked up many times. V and J are TRBV10-3 and TRBJ2-3; D call uncertain. The V gene's germline CDR1 is ENHRY and CDR2 SYGVKD. V lost 4 bases to trimming and J lost 1 base, with 12 bases between them. The CDR3 consists of 15 residues. The CDR3: CAISGGSSGTDTQYF. The CDR3 DNA follows: TGTGCCATCAGTGGCGGTAGCTCGGGCACAGATACGCAGTATTTT.

This sequence joins TRBV20-1 and TRBJ2-1, with D uncertain. The CDR3 contains 15 residues. The germline gives CDR1 DFQATT, CDR2 SNEGSKA (reference sequence). Trimming removed 3 bases at V and 3 bases at J, with 15 bases between. The CDR3: CSARLMGGFYNEQFF. As DNA, the CDR3 is TGCAGTGCTAGGCTAATGGGTGGTTTCTACAATGAGCAGTTCTTC.

This clonotype was counted at least ten times. The chain links TRBV6-2 or TRBV6-3 to TRBJ2-1; tentatively, D is TRBD2 (7 bases). V was trimmed by 3 bases and J by 8 bases, leaving 17 bases between them. Germline V gene lookup returns CDR1 MNHEY and CDR2 SVGEGT. CDR3 length: 15 residues. CDR3 DNA sequence: TGTGCCAGCAGTTATAATTTGTTAGGGGGGGATGAGCAGTTCTTC. Encoded protein: CASSYNLLGGDEQFF.

This clonotype came up a few times. The chain links TRBV3-1 to TRBJ2-7, with 10 bases lining up with TRBD2. CDR3 length: 15 amino acids. J was trimmed by 7 bases and V by 0 bases; bases with no gene match: 6. Germline V gene data show CDR1 as LGHDT and CDR2 as YNNKEL (reference sequence). In DNA, the CDR3 is TGTGCCAGCAGCCAAGAAAGCGGGAGGGCTCTGGAGCAGTACTTC. Protein: CASSQESGRALEQYF.

This clonotype was seen a few times. This chain connects TRBV7-2 to TRBJ1-5; 9 nucleotides align to TRBD1. Germline V CDR1 and CDR2: SGHTA, FQGNSA. V was pared by 5 bases and J by 5 bases, with 7 bases of the junction left unmatched. This CDR3 has 15 residues. The CDR3 here is CASSVWTGEDQPQHF. The DNA for the CDR3 is TGTGCCAGCAGCGTATGGACAGGGGAGGATCAGCCCCAGCATTTT.

The chain uses TRBV20-1 and TRBJ2-1, with 10 nucleotides matching TRBD2. The germline CDR1 and CDR2 sequences are DFQATT and SNEGSKA (reference sequence). The CDR3 contains 16 residues. After removal of 0 bases from V and 7 bases from J, the junction contained 9 bases not matched to a gene. CDR3 sequence: CSARDRRASGGNEQFF. The CDR3 nucleotides are TGCAGTGCTAGAGATCGACGGGCTAGCGGGGGAAATGAGCAGTTCTTC.

This clonotype has at least ten counts. V usage is TRBV20-1 and J usage is TRBJ2-1, with TRBD2 matching over 11 bases. The CDR3 has 15 residues. The trim removed 6 bases at V and 10 bases at J, leaving 14 bases unmatched. Germline V gene data show CDR1 as DFQATT and CDR2 as SNEGSKA (reference sequence). This CDR3 reads CSAIESGSGRGEQFF. The CDR3, as DNA: TGCAGTGCCATCGAAAGTGGTAGCGGGAGGGGGGAGCAGTTCTTC.

There are many counts of this clonotype. This rearrangement joins TRBV10-1 to TRBJ2-1; 7 bases map to TRBD1. V shed 6 bases, J shed 6 bases, and the junction held 11 bases outside the gene matches. The germline CDR1 and CDR2 sequences are WNHNN and SYGVQD (reference sequence). The CDR3 is 15 amino acids. The CDR3 nucleotides read TGCGCCAGCAGCCTAGGGGGCGGCGGGCCCAATGAGCAGTTCTTC. Protein product: CASSLGGGGPNEQFF.

This clonotype appeared many times. The chain has TRBV11-2 and TRBJ2-3, with a tentative D call TRBD1 (6 bases). The germline gives CDR1 SGHAT, CDR2 FQNNGV. V lost 5 bases, J lost 3 bases, and 15 bases lay in between. This CDR3 comprises 15 residues. The CDR3 DNA reads as TGTGCCAGCAGCCCCACAGGGATGAGTACAGATACGCAGTATTTT. Amino acids: CASSPTGMSTDTQYF. Full variable domain (remainder filled in from reference TRBV11-2 and TRBJ2-3): EAGVAQSPRYKIIEKRQSVAFWCNPISGHATLYWYQQILGQGPKLLIQFQNNGVVDDSQLPKDRFSAERLKGVDSTLKIQPAKLEDSAVYLCASSPTGMSTDTQYFGPGTRLTVL.

At least ten counts were recorded for this clonotype. The chain couples TRBV5-1 to TRBJ2-1, with D possibly matching TRBD2 (6 bases). V was clipped by 5 bases and J by 8 bases, with 17 bases between them. Germline values: CDR1 SGHRS, CDR2 YFSETQ. The CDR3 totals 14 residues. CDR3 sequence: CASSHPGSGDEQFF. The CDR3 DNA follows: TGCGCCAGCAGTCATCCGGGGTCGGGGGATGAGCAGTTCTTC.

Many counts were recorded for this clonotype. The rearrangement links TRBV2 to TRBJ2-1; 10 positions agree with TRBD1. The CDR3 length is 13 residues. Germline values: CDR1 SNHLY, CDR2 FYNNEI. The J segment lost 8 bases and the V segment lost 6 bases, leaving 4 bases of the junction unmatched. CDR3 sequence (DNA): TGTGCCAGCAGGGGGGACAGGGGCTATGAGCAGTTCTTC. Protein sequence: CASRGDRGYEQFF.

This clonotype was counted at least ten times. This sequence joins TRBV29-1 and TRBJ2-1; 7 nucleotides match TRBD2. The CDR3 is 12 residues long. V was clipped by 8 bases and J by 9 bases; unmatched bases: 10. Germline lookup yields CDR1 SQVTM and CDR2 ANQGSEA. The DNA of the CDR3 is TGCAGCCAACGGGGTTGGGGGGGTGAGCAGTTCTTC. Its translation: CSQRGWGGEQFF.

This chain connects TRBV11-3 to TRBJ2-6; TRBD2 matches at 8 bases. Per germline, CDR1 SGHNT and CDR2 YENEEA. With V trimmed by 4 bases and J by 0 bases, 14 bases remained unmatched. CDR3 length: 20 amino acids. CDR3 in DNA: TGTGCCAGCAGCTCCCGGGGGGGGGGTCACCAAATCTCTGGGGCCAACGTCCTGACTTTC. It translates to CASSSRGGGHQISGANVLTF.

The table lists this clonotype with many counts. V and J are TRBV6-1 and TRBJ2-3; 7 bases map to TRBD1. With 0 bases clipped from V and 4 bases from J, the junction kept 1 base outside the gene matches. Germline-derived CDR1 and CDR2 are MNHNS and SASEGT. This CDR3 has 14 residues. The CDR3 loop is CASSEAGGADTQYF. The CDR3, as DNA: TGTGCCAGCAGTGAAGCAGGGGGCGCAGATACGCAGTATTTT.

This clonotype was detected ten times or more. The V gene is TRBV2, the J gene TRBJ1-2, with 10 bases identical to TRBD1. The V segment lost 4 bases and the J segment 4 bases; nucleotides outside the gene matches: 6. This CDR3 region has 15 residues. In germline, CDR1 is SNHLY, CDR2 FYNNEI. As DNA, the CDR3 is TGTGCCAGCAGTGCCGACAGGGGGCACGGCTATGGCTACACCTTC. Its protein product is CASSADRGHGYGYTF.

This clonotype was seen ten or more times. This chain links TRBV20-1 with TRBJ2-3; the D gene is possibly TRBD2 (7 bases). The CDR3 runs to 15 residues. Germline V gene lookup returns CDR1 DFQATT and CDR2 SNEGSKA (reference sequence). Trimming cost V 6 bases and J 0 bases, with 16 bases left between them. The CDR3 DNA follows: TGCAGTGCAATCCTGGGGGGGGCTAGCACAGATACGCAGTATTTT. Residues: CSAILGGASTDTQYF.

This clonotype appeared many times. The CDR3 loop is CASSYSIPGNQPQHF. The CDR3, as DNA: TGTGCCAGCAGTTACTCGATACCAGGCAATCAGCCCCAGCATTTT. The chain combines TRBV6-6 with TRBJ1-5, with D unclear. Trimming took off 0 bases at V and 2 bases at J, with 8 bases between the two ends. This CDR3 is 15 amino acids long. In germline, CDR1 is MNHNY, CDR2 SVGAGI (reference sequence).

This chain links TRBV13 with TRBJ2-7; 8 bases fit TRBD1. The CDR3 is 13 residues long. The germline gives CDR1 PRHDT, CDR2 FYEKMQ (reference sequence). With 6 bases clipped from V and 0 bases from J, the junction kept 1 base outside the gene matches. CDR3 loop: CASRGQASYEQYF. The CDR3 bases are TGTGCCAGCAGGGGACAGGCCTCCTACGAGCAGTACTTC.